The 12 T cell receptor beta chains given below trace back to one sample, sequenced in a study of T cell responses to AZD1222 COVID-19 vaccine. Produced via immunoSEQ multiplex PCR; TCRdb's table is partial and in-frame only. The data hold approximately 170,000 clones, with 75% to 90% observed a single time. Specimen: peripheral blood, collected on day 0 of AZD1222 vaccination. The receptors were sampled from an adult in good health.

This clone has a single count. The CDR3 protein is CASSVAGSTDTQYF. CDR3 coding DNA: TGTGCCAGCAGCGTAGCCGGAAGCACAGATACGCAGTATTTT. V is TRBV9 and J is TRBJ2-3; the D is unclear. The germline V gene has CDR1 SGDLS and CDR2 YYNGEE. V lost 0 bases, J lost 0 bases, and 5 bases lay in between. The CDR3 has 14 residues. The variable domain in full, with the rest retrieved from reference TRBV9 and TRBJ2-3, is DSGVTQTPKHLITATGQRVTLRCSPRSGDLSVYWYQQSLDQGLQFLIQYYNGEERAKGNILERFSAQQFPDLHSELNLSSLELGDSALYFCASSVAGSTDTQYFGPGTRLTVL.

V is TRBV5-1 and J is TRBJ1-4; no reliable D call. Looked up from germline, CDR1 is SGHRS and CDR2 is YFSETQ. The CDR3 totals 13 residues. V was cut by 2 bases and J by 3 bases, with 5 bases left in between. In DNA, the CDR3 is TGCGCCAGCAGCTTCGGGGCTAATGAAAAACTGTTTTTT. It encodes CASSFGANEKLFF.

V usage is TRBV29-1 and J usage is TRBJ2-1; D is perhaps TRBD2 (6 bases). Between the trimmed V and J ends, which lost 3 bases and 4 bases, there was a span of 13 bases. The germline V gene has CDR1 SQVTM and CDR2 ANQGSEA. The CDR3 has 14 residues. The CDR3 DNA sequence: TGCAGCGTTGACGGGGGACCCCTTTACAATGAGCAGTTCTTC. Amino acids: CSVDGGPLYNEQFF.

The chain has TRBV28 and TRBJ1-2; no firm D call. Trimming shortened V by 7 bases and J by 6 bases, and 18 bases separated the two germline ends. The CDR3 is 14 residues long. Per the germline V gene, CDR1 is MDHEN and CDR2 is SYDVKM. CDR3: CASKRLGFRDGYTF. The CDR3, as DNA: TGTGCCAGCAAGAGATTAGGCTTCCGAGATGGCTACACCTTC.

This rearrangement joins TRBV5-1 to TRBJ1-6; no clear D gene. The V end lost 5 bases, the J end lost 0 bases, and 12 bases lay between the germline ends. The CDR3 loop spans 16 amino acids. Germline CDR1 and CDR2: SGHRS and YFSETQ. The CDR3 DNA sequence: TGCGCCAGCAGTAACTCTGGGCTCTCCTATAATTCACCCCTCCACTTT. This codes for CASSNSGLSYNSPLHF. The complete variable domain, with remaining parts taken from reference TRBV5-1 and TRBJ1-6, reads KAGVTQTPRYLIKTRGQQVTLSCSPISGHRSVSWYQQTPGQGLQFLFEYFSETQRNKGNFPGRFSGRQFSNSRSEMNVSTLELGDSALYLCASSNSGLSYNSPLHFGNGTRLTVT.

The CDR3 loop is CASSRGTSGEYEQYF. The CDR3 nucleotides are TGCGCCAGCAGCCGTGGGACTAGCGGGGAATACGAGCAGTACTTC. The chain has TRBV5-1 and TRBJ2-7, with TRBD2 matching over 13 bases. This CDR3 comprises 15 residues. The germline gives CDR1 SGHRS, CDR2 YFSETQ. The J segment lost 4 bases and the V segment lost 4 bases, leaving 5 bases of the junction unmatched.

The chain employs TRBV10-2 and TRBJ1-5; TRBD1 is a possible D gene (5 bases). In germline, CDR1 is WSHSY, CDR2 SAAADI. V was cut by 0 bases and J by 10 bases, with 13 bases left in between. The CDR3 has 14 amino acids. The CDR3 loop is CASSESGVSSPQHF. CDR3 DNA sequence: TGCGCCAGCAGTGAGTCAGGGGTCAGCAGCCCCCAGCATTTT.

The chain joins TRBV21-1 to TRBJ2-1; no DNA check was done on the table's D call, TRBD2. TRBV21-1 represents a pseudogene. This CDR3 comprises 14 residues. CDR3 loop: CATDETSGYNEQFF. Written as DNA, the CDR3 is TGTGCCACCGATGAGACTAGCGGTTACAATGAGCAGTTCTTC.

J is TRBJ1-1 and V is TRBV9, with 9 bases identical to TRBD1. CDR1 and CDR2 (germline): SGDLS, YYNGEE. The trim removed 0 bases at V and 1 base at J, leaving 10 bases unmatched. The CDR3 consists of 18 residues. The CDR3 nucleotides are TGTGCCAGCAGCGTAGCTACGTATCCGGGACAGGGGAACACTGAAGCTTTCTTT. It yields the protein CASSVATYPGQGNTEAFF.

This clone came up a few times. The rearrangement links TRBV6-4 to TRBJ2-3, with TRBD1 as a possible D gene (5 bases). This CDR3 has 14 residues. The germline CDR1 and CDR2 sequences are MRHNA and SNTAGT. The V end was cut by 1 base, the J end by 4 bases, with 9 bases between. The CDR3 protein is CASSDFQGADTQYF. CDR3 bases: TGTGCCAGCAGTGACTTCCAGGGCGCAGATACGCAGTATTTT.

The rearrangement links TRBV7-2 to TRBJ2-1; possible D gene TRBD1, 5 bases. This CDR3 spans 13 amino acids. V lost 5 bases to trimming and J lost 8 bases, with 13 bases between them. Per germline, CDR1 SGHTA and CDR2 FQGNSA. CDR3 sequence reads: CASSPLMGHEQFF. In DNA, the CDR3 is TGTGCCAGCAGCCCCCTCATGGGGCATGAGCAGTTCTTC.

The rearrangement joins TRBV11-3 to TRBJ2-1, with D possibly TRBD1 on 5 matching bases. This CDR3 comprises 13 residues. Germline CDR1 SGHNT, CDR2 YENEEA. Trimming shortened V by 2 bases and J by 5 bases, and 7 bases separated the two germline ends. As DNA, the CDR3 is TGTGCCAGCAGCTTACAGGGCAACAATGAGCAGTTCTTC. Translation: CASSLQGNNEQFF.